The 3 T cell receptor beta chains presented below share a single source sample, sequenced in a study of T cell changes during pregnancy in multiple sclerosis. The assay was immunoSEQ multiplex PCR, and TCRdb's table has in-frame clones only and misses some. The top ten hold just under 0.6% of the sample, which has about 55,000 clones, 90% seen once. The source was CD4+ T cells from peripheral blood mononuclear cells, collected in the first trimester of pregnancy. Source of these receptors: a female donor with multiple sclerosis, enrolled in a pregnancy study.

CDR3 residues: CASSRDSYEQYF. As DNA, the CDR3 is TGCGCCAGCAGCCGGGACAGCTACGAGCAGTACTTC. The chain combines TRBV5-1 with TRBJ2-7, with TRBD1 matching 7 bases. The CDR3 is made up of 12 amino acids. Unmatched junction bases numbered 1, after V lost 4 bases and J lost 3 bases. Looked up from germline, CDR1 is SGHRS and CDR2 is YFSETQ.

V gene TRBV5-1 combines with J gene TRBJ2-3, with 8 bases identical to TRBD2. The germline gives CDR1 SGHRS, CDR2 YFSETQ. This CDR3 region has 16 residues. V lost 4 bases, J lost 8 bases, and 15 bases stayed unmatched. The DNA for the CDR3 is TGCGCCAGCAGCCCGGACGGGACTAGGAGGTTAGGTACGCAGTATTTT. Translated, it gives CASSPDGTRRLGTQYF.

Of note for this clone: At one end, the junction sequence differs from germline, possibly due to a read error. The chain couples TRBV9 to TRBJ2-3, with a possible D match to TRBD1 (5 bases). CDR3 length equals 13 residues. From germline, CDR1 is SGDLS and CDR2 YYNGEE. The CDR3: CASSADSRDTQYF. The CDR3, as DNA: TGTGCCAGCTCCGCTGACAGCAGAGATACGCAGTATTTT. The full variable domain, in which reference TRBV9 and TRBJ2-3 provide the parts outside the CDR3, is DSGVTQTPKHLITATGQRVTLRCSPRSGDLSVYWYQQSLDQGLQFLIQYYNGEERAKGNILERFSAQQFPDLHSELNLSSLELGDSALYFCASSADSRDTQYFGPGTRLTVL.